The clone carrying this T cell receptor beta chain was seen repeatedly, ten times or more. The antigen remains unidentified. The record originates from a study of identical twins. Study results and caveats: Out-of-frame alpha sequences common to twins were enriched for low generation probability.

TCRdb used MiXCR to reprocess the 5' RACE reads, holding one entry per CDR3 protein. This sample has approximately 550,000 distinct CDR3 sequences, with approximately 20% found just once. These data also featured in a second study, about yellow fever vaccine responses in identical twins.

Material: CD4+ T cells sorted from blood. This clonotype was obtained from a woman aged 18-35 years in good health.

The CDR3 DNA reads TGTGCCAGCAGTGTCGGCGGGAGTAACTACGAGCAGTACTTC. Protein sequence: CASSVGGSNYEQYF. The gene calls are TRBV25-1 and TRBJ2-7; TRBD2 aligns across 7 bases. V gave up 4 bases and J gave up 3 bases; unmatched junction bases: 6. Germline V CDR1 and CDR2: MGHDK, SYGVNS. The CDR3 runs to 14 residues.